This is a list of T cell receptor beta chains from one sample in a study of metastatic and nonmetastatic thyroid tumors. TCRdb ran MiXCR on the PCR reads. The sample lists about 52,000 clones, approximately 15% occurring once. The source material was blood. These TCRs come from a female donor with papillary thyroid cancer or a benign thyroid nodule (not recorded which). Some clones in this sample may be carry-over from other donors' samples. Each CDR3 is given with its conserved first and last residue. A D gene is named only where the DNA matches it firmly. Part of the rows lack a size; the others show once, few, many or a class for expanded clones.

abundance	len	v_gene	j_gene	d_gene	CDR3aa	CDR3nt
-	14	TRBV27	TRBJ1-2	-	CASREGGANYGYTF	TGTGCCAGCCGAGAGGGAGGGGCCAACTATGGCTACACCTTC
many	14	TRBV4-2	TRBJ2-3	-	CASRRAGGTDTQYF	TGTGCCAGCAGAAGGGCGGGTGGGACAGATACGCAGTATTTT
-	18	TRBV11-1	TRBJ2-6	-	CANSLVVRISSGANVLTF	TGTGCCAACAGCTTGGTAGTTCGAATTAGCTCTGGTGCCAACGTCCTGACTTTC
many	15	TRBV28	TRBJ2-3	-	CASSLMRAYTDTQYF	TGTGCCAGCAGTTTAATGCGGGCCTACACAGATACGCAGTATTTT
many	16	TRBV24-1	TRBJ2-1	-	CATSDLTGTSYNEQFF	TGTGCCACCAGTGACCTGACCGGGACATCTTACAATGAGCAGTTCTTC
many	14	TRBV20-1	TRBJ2-3	-	CSAPHRSGVDTQYF	TGCAGTGCTCCCCACCGCTCGGGTGTAGATACGCAGTATTTT
-	16	TRBV20-1	TRBJ1-2	-	CSATLGLPHSSYGYTF	TGCAGTGCTACGCTGGGTCTGCCCCATAGTAGCTATGGCTACACCTTC
many	15	TRBV30	TRBJ2-5	-	CAWSVRVNGLETQYF	TGTGCCTGGAGTGTACGAGTGAATGGCCTGGAGACCCAGTACTTC
many	13	TRBV18	TRBJ2-7	-	CASSPRAGDEQYF	TGTGCCAGCTCTCCTAGAGCCGGGGACGAGCAGTACTTC
many	15	TRBV7-8	TRBJ2-3	TRBD2	CASSFSGGSTDTQYF	TGTGCCAGCAGCTTCAGCGGGGGAAGCACAGATACGCAGTATTTT